This T cell receptor (beta chain) is drawn from a study of OX40 agonist ivuxolimab in advanced cancers. The study in broad terms: Ivuxolimab was an agonistic, fully human IgG2 monoclonal antibody directed against OX40 (CD134), a costimulatory receptor. Intravenous ivuxolimab was administered to patients every 2 weeks at six dose levels: 0.01, 0.1, 0.3, 1.5, 3 and 10 mg/kg. Of the approximately 54 dose-escalation patients, hepatocellular carcinoma was present in roughly 19, melanoma in approximately 15, renal cell carcinoma in 9 and head and neck cancer in 9. In the dose-escalation cohort, around four fifths of patients were male, and the mean age was 60 years with a range of roughly 20 to 79. Patients were allowed to have had prior anti-PD-1, anti-PD-L1 or anti-CTLA-4 therapy, and 30% to 40% of the dose-escalation patients had been treated with checkpoint inhibitors. Partial responses were achieved by three dose-escalation patients, of whom one had hepatocellular carcinoma and two had cutaneous melanoma. Peripheral TCRbeta sequencing was intended to test whether TCR sequence diversity was altered and clonal T-cell expansion was caused by ivuxolimab. The paper describes the monotherapy dose-escalation part (N ≈ 51 patients) of the phase I trial of ivuxolimab. Study-level results and caveats: Low levels of normalized T-cell clonal expansion were also seen in some nonresponding patients. The antigen specificity of the peripheral T cells that underwent clonal expansion was not determined. At doses from 0.1 to 3.0 mg/kg, clonal expansion was seen in both CD4+ and CD8+ blood T cells between baseline and week 6. After ivuxolimab, CD8+ T cells had more expanded clones than CD4+ T cells on average. In the 0.1-3.0 mg/kg groups, partial responders had among the lowest normalized peripheral clonal expansion, particularly in CD8+ T cells.

Genomic DNA was isolated from the sorted cells so that the TCRbeta CDR3 region could be sequenced. TCRbeta CDR3 regions were sequenced using the immunoSEQ Assay. What TCRdb holds here is the immuneACCESS table cut down to in-frame rearrangements. Part of the clones is not present; checked against another copy, under half of the missing clones reflect an unresolved V gene, and the others are unexplained. This sample is represented by about 48,000 clones; approximately 84% of them were singletons. 0.95% to 1.3% of the sample lies in the top ten. The germline V end is reduced by 4 bases and the J end by 5 bases; junction bases left unmatched: 5. Reading the germline V gene gives CDR1 LGHNA and CDR2 YSLEER. The CDR3, cysteine through phenylalanine, is 15 amino acids long. This entry keeps only the CDR3 DNA: 45 bases, framed from base 1. A note on this clone: No cognate antigen has been identified for it. No base quality values were provided; no much bigger clone lies one nucleotide off.

The trial excluded patients who had a history of autoimmune disease or were on systemic immunosuppression. In every dose cohort, peripheral blood was drawn for TCR sequencing at baseline, cycle 4 day 1, and cycle 7 day 1. The samples were drawn from a first-in-human, open-label, multicenter phase I dose-escalation trial of ivuxolimab. Adults with locally advanced or metastatic melanoma, renal cell carcinoma, hepatocellular carcinoma or head and neck squamous cell carcinoma were enrolled in the trial. Before TCR sequencing, CD4+ T cells and CD8+ T cells from peripheral blood were sorted into separate populations.

The receptor's source is an adult with an advanced solid tumor such as melanoma, head and neck, liver or kidney cancer. The V gene is TRBV4-3 and the J gene is TRBJ2-7; 13 nucleotides in the junction match TRBD2. The specimen was CD4+ or CD8+ T cells sorted from blood, collected in a trial of the OX40 agonist ivuxolimab. The CDR3 reads CASSLRTSGSDEQYF. The DNA sequence is TGCGCCAGCAGCCTCCGGACTAGCGGGAGTGACGAGCAGTACTTC.